These 2 T cell receptor beta chains originate from one sample sequenced in a study of T cell responses to AZD1222 COVID-19 vaccine. The protocol was immunoSEQ multiplex PCR, while the TCRdb copy is restricted to in-frame clones and leaves out a portion. Among under 150,000 clones listed, roughly 91% were seen once. The sequencing here drew on peripheral blood, taken on day 0 of AZD1222 vaccination. These receptors all stem from an adult in good health.

This clone was recorded only once. The CDR3 DNA reads TGTGCCAGCAGCTCGTACGATCAGCCCCAGCATTTT. Protein sequence: CASSSYDQPQHF. The chain uses TRBV5-6 and TRBJ1-5; D gene unclear. Germline CDR1 SGHDT, CDR2 YYEEEE. CDR3 length: 12 residues. V was shortened by 3 bases and J by 5 bases, with 6 bases between the two germline ends.

The CDR3 coding sequence is TGTGCCAGTAGTAGCGTCTCCTACGAGCAGTACTTC. This translates into CASSSVSYEQYF. This chain uses TRBV19 with TRBJ2-7; D is undetermined. From germline, CDR1 is LNHDA and CDR2 SQIVND (reference sequence). The CDR3 covers 12 residues. Trimming shortened V by 4 bases and J by 0 bases, and 4 bases separated the two germline ends.